This TCR beta chain was sequenced for a study of naive and memory T cell subsets. Per the germline V gene, CDR1 is MNHEY and CDR2 is SVGAGI. The CDR3 has 10 residues. The ends were cut back, 8 bases at V and 4 bases at J, with 3 bases in the middle. Amplification of ligated cDNA took four PCR rounds with SP2 and nested alpha and beta constant primers. TCRdb recomputed calls from the 5' RACE reads with MiXCR, one row per CDR3 protein. In the table there are 30,000 to 40,000 distinct CDR3 sequences, approximately 15% of which are singletons. A UMI-containing oligonucleotide was joined by 3' ligation to the TCR cDNA template. Whole blood, around 2.5 ml, came from adult healthy volunteers. Reverse transcription used DNase-treated unsorted total RNA, aiming for 1 to 1000 ng. This clonotype occurred many times.

The chain combines TRBV6-5 with TRBJ2-1; D unclear. The source is a female donor in good health. CDR3: CASGYNEQFF. The CDR3 DNA follows: TGTGCCAGCGGGTACAATGAGCAGTTCTTC.